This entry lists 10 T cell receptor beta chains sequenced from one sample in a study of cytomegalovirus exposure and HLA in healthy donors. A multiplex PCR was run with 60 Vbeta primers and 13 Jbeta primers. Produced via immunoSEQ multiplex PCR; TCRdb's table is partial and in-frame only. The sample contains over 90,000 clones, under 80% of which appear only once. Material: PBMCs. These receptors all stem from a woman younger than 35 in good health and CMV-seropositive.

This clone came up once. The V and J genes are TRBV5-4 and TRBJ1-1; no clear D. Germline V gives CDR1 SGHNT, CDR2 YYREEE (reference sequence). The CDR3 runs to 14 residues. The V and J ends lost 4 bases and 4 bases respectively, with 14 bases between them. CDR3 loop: CASSLTMPGTEAFF. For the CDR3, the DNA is TGTGCCAGCAGCCTTACTATGCCGGGCACTGAAGCTTTCTTT.

The CDR3 DNA reads TGTGCCAGCTCACCACCTCCCCCTAAAGAGACCCAGTACTTC. Protein sequence: CASSPPPPKETQYF. This chain connects TRBV18 to TRBJ2-5; D is undetermined. The V end was cut by 0 bases, the J end by 3 bases, with 8 bases between. The CDR3 totals 14 residues. Germline values: CDR1 KGHSH, CDR2 LQKENI.

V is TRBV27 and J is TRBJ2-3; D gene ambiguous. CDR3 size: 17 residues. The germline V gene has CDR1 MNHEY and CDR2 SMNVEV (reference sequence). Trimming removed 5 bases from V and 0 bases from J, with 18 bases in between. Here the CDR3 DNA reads TGTGCCAGCAGTGTGAAACCTGACTGGAGAAGCACAGATACGCAGTATTTT. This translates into CASSVKPDWRSTDTQYF.

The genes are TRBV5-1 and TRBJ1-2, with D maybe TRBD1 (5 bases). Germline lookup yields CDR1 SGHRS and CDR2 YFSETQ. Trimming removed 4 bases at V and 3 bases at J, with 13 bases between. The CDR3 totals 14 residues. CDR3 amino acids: CASSPGRGDYGYTF. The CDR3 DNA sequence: TGCGCCAGCAGCCCGGGTAGGGGCGACTATGGCTACACCTTC.

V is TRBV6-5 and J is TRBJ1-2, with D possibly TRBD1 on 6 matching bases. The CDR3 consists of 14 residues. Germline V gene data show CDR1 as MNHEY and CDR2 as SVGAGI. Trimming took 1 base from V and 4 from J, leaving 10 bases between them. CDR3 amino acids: CASSYWGPPYGYTF. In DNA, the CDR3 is TGTGCCAGCAGTTACTGGGGGCCTCCCTATGGCTACACCTTC.

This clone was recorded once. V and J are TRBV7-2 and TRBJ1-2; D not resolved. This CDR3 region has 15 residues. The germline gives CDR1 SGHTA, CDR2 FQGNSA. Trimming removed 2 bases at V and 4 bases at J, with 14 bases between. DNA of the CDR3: TGTGCCAGCAGCTTACCTCCAAGTTTGGCCTATGGCTACACCTTC. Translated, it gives CASSLPPSLAYGYTF.

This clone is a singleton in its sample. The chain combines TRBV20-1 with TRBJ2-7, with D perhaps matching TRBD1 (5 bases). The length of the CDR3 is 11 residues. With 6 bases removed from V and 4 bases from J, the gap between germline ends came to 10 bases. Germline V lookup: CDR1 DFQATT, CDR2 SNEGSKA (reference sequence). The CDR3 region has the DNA TGCAGTGCCAAGAAGGGGTACGAGCAGTACTTC. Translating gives CSAKKGYEQYF.

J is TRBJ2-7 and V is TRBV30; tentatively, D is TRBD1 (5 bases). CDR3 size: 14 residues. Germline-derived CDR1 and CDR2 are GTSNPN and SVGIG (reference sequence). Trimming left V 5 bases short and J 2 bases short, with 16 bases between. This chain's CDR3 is CAWDSWGPTYEQYF. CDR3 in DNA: TGTGCCTGGGACAGCTGGGGCCCTACCTACGAGCAGTACTTC.

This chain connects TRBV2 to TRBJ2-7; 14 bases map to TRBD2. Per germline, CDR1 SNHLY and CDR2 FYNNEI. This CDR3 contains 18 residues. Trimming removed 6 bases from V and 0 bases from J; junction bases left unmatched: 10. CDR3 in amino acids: CASRHPGLAGASSYEQYF. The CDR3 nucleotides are TGTGCCAGCAGACACCCGGGACTAGCGGGAGCCAGCTCCTACGAGCAGTACTTC.

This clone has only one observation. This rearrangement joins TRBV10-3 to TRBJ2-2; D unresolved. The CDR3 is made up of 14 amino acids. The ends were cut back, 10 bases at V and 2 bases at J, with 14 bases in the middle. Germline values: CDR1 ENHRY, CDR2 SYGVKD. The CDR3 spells CATPGRLNTGELFF. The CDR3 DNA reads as TGTGCCACCCCTGGCCGACTCAACACCGGGGAGCTGTTTTTT.